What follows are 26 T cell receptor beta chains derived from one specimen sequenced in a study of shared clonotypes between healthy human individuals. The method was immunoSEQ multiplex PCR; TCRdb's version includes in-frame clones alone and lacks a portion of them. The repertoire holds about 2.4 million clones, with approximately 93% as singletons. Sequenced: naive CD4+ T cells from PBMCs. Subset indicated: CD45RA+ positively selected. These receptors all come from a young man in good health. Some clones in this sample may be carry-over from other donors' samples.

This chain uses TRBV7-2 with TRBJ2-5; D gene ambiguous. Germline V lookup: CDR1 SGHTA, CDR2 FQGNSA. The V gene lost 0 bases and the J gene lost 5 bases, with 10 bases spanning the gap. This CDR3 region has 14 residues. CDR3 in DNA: TGTGCCAGCAGCTTAGCGGAAGGCACGGAGACCCAGTACTTC. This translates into CASSLAEGTETQYF.

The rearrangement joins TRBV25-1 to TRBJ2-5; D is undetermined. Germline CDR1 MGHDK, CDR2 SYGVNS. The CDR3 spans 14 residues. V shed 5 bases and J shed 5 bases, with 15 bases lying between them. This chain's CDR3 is CASSRTLESETQYF. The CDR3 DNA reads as TGTGCCAGCAGTAGGACCCTGGAATCGGAGACCCAGTACTTC.

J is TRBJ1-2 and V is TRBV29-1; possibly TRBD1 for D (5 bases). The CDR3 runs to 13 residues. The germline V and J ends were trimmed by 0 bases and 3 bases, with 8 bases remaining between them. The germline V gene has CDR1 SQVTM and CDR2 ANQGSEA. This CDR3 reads CSVEERGDYGYTF. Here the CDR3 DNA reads TGCAGCGTTGAAGAAAGAGGGGACTATGGCTACACCTTC.

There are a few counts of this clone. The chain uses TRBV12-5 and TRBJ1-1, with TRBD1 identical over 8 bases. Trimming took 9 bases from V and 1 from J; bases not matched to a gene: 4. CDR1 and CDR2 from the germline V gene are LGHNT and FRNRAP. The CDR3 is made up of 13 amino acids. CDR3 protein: CASTGGSNTEAFF. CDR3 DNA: TGTGCTAGCACAGGGGGGTCGAACACTGAAGCTTTCTTT.

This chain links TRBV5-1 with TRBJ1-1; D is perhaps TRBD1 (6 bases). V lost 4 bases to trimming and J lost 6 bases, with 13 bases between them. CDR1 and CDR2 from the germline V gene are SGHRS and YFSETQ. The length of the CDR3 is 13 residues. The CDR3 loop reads CASSRGAGSEAFF. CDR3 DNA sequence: TGCGCCAGCAGCAGGGGGGCGGGATCTGAAGCTTTCTTT.

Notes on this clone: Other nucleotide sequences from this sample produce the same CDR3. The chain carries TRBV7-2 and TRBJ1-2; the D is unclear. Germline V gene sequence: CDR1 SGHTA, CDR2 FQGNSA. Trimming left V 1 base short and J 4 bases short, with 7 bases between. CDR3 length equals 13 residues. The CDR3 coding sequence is TGTGCCAGCAGCTTAGTGTCCCTCTATGGCTACACCTTC. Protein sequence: CASSLVSLYGYTF.

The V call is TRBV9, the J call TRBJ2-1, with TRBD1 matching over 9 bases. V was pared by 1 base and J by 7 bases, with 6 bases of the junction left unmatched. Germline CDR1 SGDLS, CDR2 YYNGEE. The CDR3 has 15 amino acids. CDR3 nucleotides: TGTGCCAGCAGCGTACAAGGGACAGGGCTAAATGAGCAGTTCTTC. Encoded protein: CASSVQGTGLNEQFF.

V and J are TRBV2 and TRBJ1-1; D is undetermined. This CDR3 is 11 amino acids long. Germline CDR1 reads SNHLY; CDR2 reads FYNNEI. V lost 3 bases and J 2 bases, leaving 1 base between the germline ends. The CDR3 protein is CASSDNTEAFF. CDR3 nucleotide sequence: TGTGCCAGCAGTGACAACACTGAAGCTTTCTTT.

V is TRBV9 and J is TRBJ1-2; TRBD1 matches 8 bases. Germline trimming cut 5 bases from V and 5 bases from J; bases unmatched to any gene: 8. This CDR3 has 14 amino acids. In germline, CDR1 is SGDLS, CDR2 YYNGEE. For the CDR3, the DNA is TGTGCCAGCAGTGAAGGGACAGGACTTTATGGCTACACCTTC. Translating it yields CASSEGTGLYGYTF.

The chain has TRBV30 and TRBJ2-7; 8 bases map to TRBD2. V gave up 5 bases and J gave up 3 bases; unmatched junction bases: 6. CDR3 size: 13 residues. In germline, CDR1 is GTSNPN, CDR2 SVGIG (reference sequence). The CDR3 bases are TGTGCCTGGCAACTAGCGGAAGGCTACGAGCAGTACTTC. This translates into CAWQLAEGYEQYF.

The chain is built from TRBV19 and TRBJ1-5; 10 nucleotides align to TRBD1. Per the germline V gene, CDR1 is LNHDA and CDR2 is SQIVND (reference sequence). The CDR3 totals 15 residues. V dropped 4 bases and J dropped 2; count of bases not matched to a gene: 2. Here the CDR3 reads CASSKTGGGNQPQHF. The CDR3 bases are TGTGCCAGTAGTAAGACAGGGGGCGGCAATCAGCCCCAGCATTTT.

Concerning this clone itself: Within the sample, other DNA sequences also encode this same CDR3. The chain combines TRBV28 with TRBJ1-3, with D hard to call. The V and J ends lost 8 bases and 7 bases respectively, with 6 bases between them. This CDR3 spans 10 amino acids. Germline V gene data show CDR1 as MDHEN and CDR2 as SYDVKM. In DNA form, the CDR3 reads TGTGCCAGCGGTCGGAACACCATATATTTT. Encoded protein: CASGRNTIYF.

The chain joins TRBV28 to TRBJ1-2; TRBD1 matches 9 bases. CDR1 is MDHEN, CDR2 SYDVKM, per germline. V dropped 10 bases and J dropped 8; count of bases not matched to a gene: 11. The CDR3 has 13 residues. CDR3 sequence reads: CATQGGQGRGYTF. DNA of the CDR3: TGTGCCACCCAGGGGGGACAGGGCAGGGGCTACACCTTC.

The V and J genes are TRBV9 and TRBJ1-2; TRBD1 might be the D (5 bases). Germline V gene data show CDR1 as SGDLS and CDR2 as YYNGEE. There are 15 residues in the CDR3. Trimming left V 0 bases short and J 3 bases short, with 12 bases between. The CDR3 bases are TGTGCCAGCAGCGTAGTTGGGGACTCCTACTATGGCTACACCTTC. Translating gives CASSVVGDSYYGYTF.

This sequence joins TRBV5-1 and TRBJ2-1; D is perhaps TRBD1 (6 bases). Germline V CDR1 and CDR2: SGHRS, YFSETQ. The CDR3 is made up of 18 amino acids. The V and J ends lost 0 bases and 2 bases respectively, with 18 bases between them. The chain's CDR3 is CASSLDNRVSATYNEQFF. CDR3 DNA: TGCGCCAGCAGCTTGGATAACAGGGTTTCGGCTACCTACAATGAGCAGTTCTTC.

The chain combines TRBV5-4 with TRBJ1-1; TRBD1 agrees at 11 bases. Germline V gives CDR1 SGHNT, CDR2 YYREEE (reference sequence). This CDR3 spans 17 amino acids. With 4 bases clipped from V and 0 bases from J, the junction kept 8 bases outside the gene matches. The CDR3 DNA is TGTGCCAGCAGCCTGGACAGGGGGCGACTAGTGAACACTGAAGCTTTCTTT. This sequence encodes CASSLDRGRLVNTEAFF.

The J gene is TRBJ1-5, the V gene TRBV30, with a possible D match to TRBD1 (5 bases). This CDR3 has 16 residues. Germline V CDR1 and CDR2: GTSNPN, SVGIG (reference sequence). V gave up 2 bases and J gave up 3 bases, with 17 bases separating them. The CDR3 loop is CAWSSKGRGYNQPQHF. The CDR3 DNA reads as TGTGCCTGGAGTTCAAAAGGTCGGGGCTACAATCAGCCCCAGCATTTT. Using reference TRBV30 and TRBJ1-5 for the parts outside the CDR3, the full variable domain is SQTIHQWPATLVQPVGSPLSLECTVEGTSNPNLYWYRQAAGRGLQLLFYSVGIGQISSEVPQNLSASRPQDRQFILSSKKLLLSDSGFYLCAWSSKGRGYNQPQHFGDGTRLSIL.

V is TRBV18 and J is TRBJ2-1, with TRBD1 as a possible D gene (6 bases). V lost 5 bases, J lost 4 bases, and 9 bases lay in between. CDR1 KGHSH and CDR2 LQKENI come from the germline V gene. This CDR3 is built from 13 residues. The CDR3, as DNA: TGTGCCAGCTCAACAGGGTTGTACAATGAGCAGTTCTTC. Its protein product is CASSTGLYNEQFF.

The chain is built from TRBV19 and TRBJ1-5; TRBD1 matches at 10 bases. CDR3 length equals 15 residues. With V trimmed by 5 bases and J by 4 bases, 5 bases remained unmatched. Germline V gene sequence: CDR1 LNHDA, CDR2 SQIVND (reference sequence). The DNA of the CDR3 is TGTGCCAGTAGTCCATCGGGACAGGGGAATCAGCCCCAGCATTTT. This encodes CASSPSGQGNQPQHF. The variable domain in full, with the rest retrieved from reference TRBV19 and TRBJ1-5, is DGGITQSPKYLFRKEGQNVTLSCEQNLNHDAMYWYRQDPGQGLRLIYYSQIVNDFQKGDIAEGYSVSREKKESFPLTVTSAQKNPTAFYLCASSPSGQGNQPQHFGDGTRLSIL.

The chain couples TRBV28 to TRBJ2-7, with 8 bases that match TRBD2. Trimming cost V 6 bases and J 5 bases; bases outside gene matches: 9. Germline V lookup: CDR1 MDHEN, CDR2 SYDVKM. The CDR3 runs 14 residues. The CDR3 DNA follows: TGTGCCAGCAGGCTTAGCGGGGCCCGTGACGAGCAGTACTTC. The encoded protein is CASRLSGARDEQYF.

The CDR3 nucleotides are TGTGCCAGCAGCAAATCGCCCCTACTAGCGGGAGACCTCGATGAGCAGTTCTTC. Translated: CASSKSPLLAGDLDEQFF. J is TRBJ2-1 and V is TRBV21-1; the listed D gene, TRBD2, was not tested against the DNA. TRBV21-1 is a pseudogene. This CDR3 is built from 18 residues.

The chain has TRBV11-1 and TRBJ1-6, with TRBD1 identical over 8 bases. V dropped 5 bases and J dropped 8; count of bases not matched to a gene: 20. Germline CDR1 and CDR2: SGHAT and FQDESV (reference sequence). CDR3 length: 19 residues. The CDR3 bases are TGTGCCAGCAGCCATGACAGGGGCAGAAGCTCTCAACTCCATTCACCCCTCCACTTT. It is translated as CASSHDRGRSSQLHSPLHF. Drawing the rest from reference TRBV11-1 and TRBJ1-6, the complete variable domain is EAEVAQSPRYKITEKSQAVAFWCDPISGHATLYWYRQILGQGPELLVQFQDESVVDDSQLPKDRFSAERLKGVDSTLKIQPAELGDSAMYLCASSHDRGRSSQLHSPLHFGNGTRLTVT.

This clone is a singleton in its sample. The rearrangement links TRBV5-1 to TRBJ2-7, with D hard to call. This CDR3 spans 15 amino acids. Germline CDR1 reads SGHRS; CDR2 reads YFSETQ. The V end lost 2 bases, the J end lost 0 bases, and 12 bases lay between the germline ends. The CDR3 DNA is TGCGCCAGCAGCTTCCTTTCTCTAAGCTCCTACGAGCAGTACTTC. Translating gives CASSFLSLSSYEQYF.

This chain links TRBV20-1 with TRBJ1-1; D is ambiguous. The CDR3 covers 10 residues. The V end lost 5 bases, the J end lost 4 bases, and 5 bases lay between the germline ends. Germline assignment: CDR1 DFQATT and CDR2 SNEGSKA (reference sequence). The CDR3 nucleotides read TGCAGTGCTCGGCTCACTGAAGCTTTCTTT. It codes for CSARLTEAFF.

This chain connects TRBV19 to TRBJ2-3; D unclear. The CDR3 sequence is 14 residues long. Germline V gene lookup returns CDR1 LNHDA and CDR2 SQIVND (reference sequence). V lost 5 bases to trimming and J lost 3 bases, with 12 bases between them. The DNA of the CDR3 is TGTGCCAGTAGTGAGACGGGTGTTACAGATACGCAGTATTTT. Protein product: CASSETGVTDTQYF.

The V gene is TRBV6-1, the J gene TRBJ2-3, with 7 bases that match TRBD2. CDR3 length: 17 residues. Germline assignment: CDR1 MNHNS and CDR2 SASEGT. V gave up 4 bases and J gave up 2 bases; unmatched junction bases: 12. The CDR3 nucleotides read TGTGCCAGCAGTGCAATATACCCTAGCGGAAACACAGATACGCAGTATTTT. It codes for CASSAIYPSGNTDTQYF.